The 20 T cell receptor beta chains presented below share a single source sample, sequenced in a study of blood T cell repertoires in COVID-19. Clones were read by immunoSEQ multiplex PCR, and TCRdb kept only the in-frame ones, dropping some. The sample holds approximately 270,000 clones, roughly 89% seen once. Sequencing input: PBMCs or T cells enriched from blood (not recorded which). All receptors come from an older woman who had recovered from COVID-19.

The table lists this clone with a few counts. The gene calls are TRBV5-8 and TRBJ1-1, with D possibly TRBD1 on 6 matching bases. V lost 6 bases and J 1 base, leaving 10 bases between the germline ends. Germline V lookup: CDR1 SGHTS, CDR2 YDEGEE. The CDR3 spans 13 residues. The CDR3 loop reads CASILGGNTEAFF. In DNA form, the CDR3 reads TGTGCCAGCATTCTAGGGGGGAACACTGAAGCTTTCTTT.

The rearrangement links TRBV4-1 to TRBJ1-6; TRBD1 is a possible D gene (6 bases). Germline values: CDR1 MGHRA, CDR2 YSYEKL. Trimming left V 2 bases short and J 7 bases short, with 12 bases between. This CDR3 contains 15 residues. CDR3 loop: CASSQPGQTNSPLHF. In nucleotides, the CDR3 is TGCGCCAGCAGCCAACCTGGACAGACAAATTCACCCCTCCACTTT.

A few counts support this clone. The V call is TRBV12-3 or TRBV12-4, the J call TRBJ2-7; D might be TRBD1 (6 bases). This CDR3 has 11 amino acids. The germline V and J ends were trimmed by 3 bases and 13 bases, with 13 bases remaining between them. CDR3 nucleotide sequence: TGTGCCAGCAGTTTTGGAGCCAGGGGTTACTTC. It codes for CASSFGARGYF.

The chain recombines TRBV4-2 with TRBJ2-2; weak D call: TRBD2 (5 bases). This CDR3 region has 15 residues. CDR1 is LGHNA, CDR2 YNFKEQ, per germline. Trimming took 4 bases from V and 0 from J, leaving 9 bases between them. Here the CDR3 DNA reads TGTGCCAGCAGCCTCACGGGGTCGAACACCGGGGAGCTGTTTTTT. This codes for CASSLTGSNTGELFF.

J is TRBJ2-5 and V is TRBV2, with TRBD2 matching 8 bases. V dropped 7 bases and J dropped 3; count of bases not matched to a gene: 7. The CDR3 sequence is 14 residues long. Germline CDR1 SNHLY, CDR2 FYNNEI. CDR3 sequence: CASKREGLEETQYF. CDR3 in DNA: TGTGCCAGCAAACGGGAGGGCCTGGAAGAGACCCAGTACTTC.

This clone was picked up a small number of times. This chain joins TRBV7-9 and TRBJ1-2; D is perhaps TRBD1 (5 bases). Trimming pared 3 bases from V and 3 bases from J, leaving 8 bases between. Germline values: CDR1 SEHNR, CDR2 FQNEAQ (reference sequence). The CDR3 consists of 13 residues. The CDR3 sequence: CASSFGGDYGYTF. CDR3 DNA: TGTGCCAGCAGCTTTGGGGGGGACTATGGCTACACCTTC.

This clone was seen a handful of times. The DNA of the CDR3 is TGCGCCAGCAGCTTGGCCCAGGAAGTTGCGGAAGCTTTCTTT. Its protein product is CASSLAQEVAEAFF. The chain has TRBV5-1 and TRBJ1-1, with unresolved D. Germline loops: CDR1 SGHRS, CDR2 YFSETQ. The CDR3 has 14 amino acids. V was trimmed by 0 bases and J by 8 bases, leaving 14 bases between them.

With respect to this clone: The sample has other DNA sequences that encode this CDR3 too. The CDR3 sequence is CASSVGGTGNTIYF. In nucleotides, the CDR3 is TGTGCCAGCAGCGTTGGGGGCACTGGAAACACCATATATTTT. The V and J genes are TRBV9 and TRBJ1-3; D is perhaps TRBD1 (6 bases). The CDR3 runs 14 residues. Germline-derived CDR1 and CDR2 are SGDLS and YYNGEE. V lost 2 bases to trimming and J lost 2 bases, with 8 bases between them.

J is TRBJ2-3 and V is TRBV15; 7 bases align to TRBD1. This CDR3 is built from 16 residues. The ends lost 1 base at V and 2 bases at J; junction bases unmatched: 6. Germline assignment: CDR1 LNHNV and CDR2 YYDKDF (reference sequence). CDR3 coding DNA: TGTGCCACCAGCAGAGGTTTGGGACAGCTCACAGATACGCAGTATTTT. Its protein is CATSRGLGQLTDTQYF.

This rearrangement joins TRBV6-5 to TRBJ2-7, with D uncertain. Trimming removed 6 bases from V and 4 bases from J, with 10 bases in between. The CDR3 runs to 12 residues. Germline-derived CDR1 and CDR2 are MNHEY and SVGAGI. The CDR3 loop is CASRTVYYEQYF. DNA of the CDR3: TGTGCCAGCAGAACAGTTTATTACGAGCAGTACTTC.

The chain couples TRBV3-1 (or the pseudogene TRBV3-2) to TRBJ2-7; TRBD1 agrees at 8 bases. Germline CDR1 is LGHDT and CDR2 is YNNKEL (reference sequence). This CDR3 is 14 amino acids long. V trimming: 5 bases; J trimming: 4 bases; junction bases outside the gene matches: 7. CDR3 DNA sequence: TGTGCCAGCAGCACCTGGACAGGGCAATACGAGCAGTACTTC. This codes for CASSTWTGQYEQYF.

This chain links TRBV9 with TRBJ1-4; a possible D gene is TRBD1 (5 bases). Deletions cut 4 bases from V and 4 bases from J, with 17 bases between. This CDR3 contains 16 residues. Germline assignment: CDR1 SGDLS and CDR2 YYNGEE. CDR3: CASSPRGDGGNEKLFF. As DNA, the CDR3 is TGTGCCAGCAGCCCGCGCGGGGACGGGGGTAATGAAAAACTGTTTTTT.

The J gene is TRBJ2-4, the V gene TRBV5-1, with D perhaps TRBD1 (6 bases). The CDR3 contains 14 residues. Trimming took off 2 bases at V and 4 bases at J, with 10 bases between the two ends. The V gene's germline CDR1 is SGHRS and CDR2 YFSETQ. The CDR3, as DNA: TGCGCCAGCAGCTTTGAACAGGGTAAAAACATTCAGTACTTC. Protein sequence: CASSFEQGKNIQYF.

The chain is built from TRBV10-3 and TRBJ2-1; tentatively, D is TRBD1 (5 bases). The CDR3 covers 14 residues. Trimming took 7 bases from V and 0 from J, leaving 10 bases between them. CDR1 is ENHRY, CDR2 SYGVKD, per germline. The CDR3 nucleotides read TGTGCCATCAACCGACAGAGCTCCTACAATGAGCAGTTCTTC. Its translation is CAINRQSSYNEQFF.

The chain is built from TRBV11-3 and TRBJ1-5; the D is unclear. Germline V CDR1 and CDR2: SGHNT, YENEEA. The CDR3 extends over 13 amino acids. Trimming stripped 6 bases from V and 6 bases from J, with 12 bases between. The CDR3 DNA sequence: TGTGCCAGCAGTGAGGGTTTGGGTCAGCCCCAGCATTTT. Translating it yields CASSEGLGQPQHF.

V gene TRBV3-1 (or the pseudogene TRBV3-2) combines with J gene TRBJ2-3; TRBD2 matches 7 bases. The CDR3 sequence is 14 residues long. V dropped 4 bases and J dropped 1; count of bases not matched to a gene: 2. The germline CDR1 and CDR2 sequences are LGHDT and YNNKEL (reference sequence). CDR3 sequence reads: CASSRRGGTDTQYF. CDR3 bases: TGTGCCAGCAGCCGTCGGGGGGGCACAGATACGCAGTATTTT.

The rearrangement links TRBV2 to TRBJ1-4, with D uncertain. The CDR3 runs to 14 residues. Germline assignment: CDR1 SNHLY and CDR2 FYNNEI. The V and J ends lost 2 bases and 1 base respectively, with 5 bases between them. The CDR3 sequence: CASSEPGTNEKLFF. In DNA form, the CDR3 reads TGTGCCAGCAGTGAACCCGGAACTAATGAAAAACTGTTTTTT.

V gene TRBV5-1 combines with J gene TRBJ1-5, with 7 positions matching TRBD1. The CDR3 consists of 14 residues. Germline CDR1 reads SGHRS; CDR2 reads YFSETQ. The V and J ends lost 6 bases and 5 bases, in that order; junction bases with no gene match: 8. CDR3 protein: CASKPGTADQPQHF. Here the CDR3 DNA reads TGCGCCAGCAAACCGGGGACAGCGGATCAGCCCCAGCATTTT.

CDR3 sequence reads: CASSLTRDNTDTQYF. In nucleotides, the CDR3 is TGTGCCAGCAGCTTAACCAGGGACAACACAGATACGCAGTATTTT. V and J are TRBV7-3 and TRBJ2-3; D may be TRBD1 (6 bases). The CDR3 covers 15 residues. Germline V gives CDR1 SGHTA, CDR2 FQGTGA. V lost 0 bases and J 2 bases, leaving 9 bases between the germline ends.

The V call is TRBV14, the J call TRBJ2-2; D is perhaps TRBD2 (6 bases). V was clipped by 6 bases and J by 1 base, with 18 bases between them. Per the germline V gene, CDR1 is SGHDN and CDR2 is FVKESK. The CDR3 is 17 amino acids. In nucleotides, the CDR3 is TGTGCCAGCAGGCGGGACGGCGGAATGGAGAACACCGGGGAGCTGTTTTTT. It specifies CASRRDGGMENTGELFF. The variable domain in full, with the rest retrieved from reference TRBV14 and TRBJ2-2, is EAGVTQFPSHSVIEKGQTVTLRCDPISGHDNLYWYRRVMGKEIKFLLHFVKESKQDESGMPNNRFLAERTGGTYSTLKVQPAELEDSGVYFCASRRDGGMENTGELFFGEGSRLTVL.